Presented here are 27 T cell receptor beta chains from one specimen sequenced in a study of response to subunit inactivated influenza vaccine. MiXCR, applied by TCRdb to the RT-PCR reads, yields one record per CDR3 protein. The data show roughly 630,000 distinct CDR3 sequences, 12% to 15% seen once. Sequencing used PBMCs from blood, obtained approximately 15 days before vaccination. These receptors were taken from a man aged 50 or older who received an inactivated influenza vaccine.

This rearrangement joins TRBV20-1 to TRBJ1-6, with unresolved D. Germline-derived CDR1 and CDR2 are DFQATT and SNEGSKA (reference sequence). The CDR3 runs to 16 residues. Trimming removed 2 bases at V and 6 bases at J, with 17 bases between. DNA for the CDR3: TGCAGTGCTAGACCTGCAGCCGGGTCTTTTAATTCACCCCTCCACTTT. Residues: CSARPAAGSFNSPLHF.

This clonotype occurred a few times. V is TRBV3-1 and J is TRBJ2-3, with 9 bases aligning to TRBD2. The CDR3 covers 18 residues. The J segment lost 2 bases and the V segment lost 0 bases, leaving 9 bases of the junction unmatched. From germline, CDR1 is LGHDT and CDR2 YNNKEL (reference sequence). The CDR3 DNA reads TGTGCCAGCAGCCAAGATGTCGCGGCGGGAGGGCTCACAGATACGCAGTATTTT. It codes for CASSQDVAAGGLTDTQYF.

The rearrangement uses TRBV5-1 and TRBJ2-7; 8 bases are a match to TRBD1. The CDR3 runs 14 residues. Germline values: CDR1 SGHRS, CDR2 YFSETQ. V lost 0 bases, J lost 5 bases, and 4 bases stayed unmatched. CDR3 protein: CASSLVQGADEQYF. In DNA, the CDR3 is TGCGCCAGCAGCTTGGTTCAGGGGGCGGACGAGCAGTACTTC.

This clonotype has more than one count but fewer than ten. This rearrangement joins TRBV4-1 to TRBJ2-1, with unresolved D. The CDR3 has 11 amino acids. V dropped 4 bases and J dropped 9 bases, with 7 bases sitting between them. Germline CDR1 MGHRA, CDR2 YSYEKL. The CDR3 reads CASSRDGEQFF. CDR3 DNA: TGCGCCAGCAGCCGTGATGGTGAGCAGTTCTTC.

This clonotype came up a few times. The V and J genes are TRBV10-3 and TRBJ2-5, with D unresolved. This CDR3 is built from 15 residues. CDR1 and CDR2 from the germline V gene are ENHRY and SYGVKD. Trimming took 0 bases from V and 2 from J, leaving 10 bases between them. CDR3 sequence: CAISESSVKQETQYF. DNA of the CDR3: TGTGCCATCAGTGAGTCGTCGGTGAAACAAGAGACCCAGTACTTC.

V usage is TRBV7-9 and J usage is TRBJ1-1; D gene ambiguous. CDR1 and CDR2 from the germline V gene are SEHNR and FQNEAQ (reference sequence). The CDR3 loop spans 14 amino acids. Deletions cut 5 bases from V and 7 bases from J, with 17 bases between. The CDR3 region has the DNA TGTGCCAGCAGCAACACCATGGGTTTCTATGAAGCTTTCTTT. Its protein is CASSNTMGFYEAFF.

V usage is TRBV20-1 and J usage is TRBJ2-3; 11 bases agree with TRBD2. This CDR3 has 15 amino acids. Germline CDR1 reads DFQATT; CDR2 reads SNEGSKA (reference sequence). Losses at the gene ends were 3 bases for V and 3 bases for J; bases not matched to a gene: 5. The CDR3, as DNA: TGCAGTGCTAGGTCACTAGCGGGGGCGACAGATACGCAGTATTTT. Encoded protein: CSARSLAGATDTQYF.

This clonotype was counted between two and nine times. The chain employs TRBV7-9 and TRBJ2-1, with D possibly matching TRBD1 (6 bases). Germline V gene sequence: CDR1 SEHNR, CDR2 FQNEAQ (reference sequence). The CDR3 is 14 amino acids. V lost 5 bases and J lost 7, with 15 bases in between. In DNA form, the CDR3 reads TGTGCCAGCAGCCGATCCACAGGGATTAATGAGCAGTTCTTC. Translation gives CASSRSTGINEQFF. The full variable domain, with the rest looked up from reference TRBV7-9 and TRBJ2-1, is DTGVSQNPRHKITKRGQNVTFRCDPISEHNRLYWYRQTLGQGPEFLTYFQNEAQLEKSRLLSDRFSAERPKGSFSTLEIQRTEQGDSAMYLCASSRSTGINEQFFGPGTRLTVL.

This chain connects TRBV5-1 to TRBJ2-1; tentatively, D is TRBD1 (6 bases). V gave up 4 bases and J gave up 4 bases, with 12 bases separating them. CDR1 is SGHRS and CDR2 is YFSETQ in the germline V gene. This CDR3 has 14 amino acids. This CDR3 is CASSDRKSYNEQFF. The CDR3 DNA reads TGCGCCAGCAGCGACAGGAAATCATACAATGAGCAGTTCTTC.

The table lists this clonotype with a few counts. The chain recombines TRBV4-2 with TRBJ2-1; TRBD1 matches at 8 bases. CDR3 length: 16 residues. The trim removed 0 bases at V and 7 bases at J, leaving 8 bases unmatched. Germline CDR1 and CDR2: LGHNA and YNFKEQ. DNA of the CDR3: TGTGCCAGCAGCCAAGAACAGGGGGTAATTGGGAATGAGCAGTTCTTC. Translating gives CASSQEQGVIGNEQFF.

In this sample, this clonotype turned up many times. V usage is TRBV5-1 and J usage is TRBJ2-3, with 12 bases lining up with TRBD2. The germline V gene has CDR1 SGHRS and CDR2 YFSETQ. The V segment lost 4 bases and the J segment 2 bases; nucleotides outside the gene matches: 5. The CDR3 runs 16 residues. For the CDR3, the DNA is TGCGCCAGCAGCCGCGGGACTAGCGGGTCCACAGATACGCAGTATTTT. It translates to CASSRGTSGSTDTQYF.

In this sample, this clonotype turned up once. The chain is built from TRBV6-6 and TRBJ2-3, with D perhaps matching TRBD1 or TRBD2 (5 bases each). This CDR3 is built from 19 residues. Germline loops: CDR1 MNHNY, CDR2 SVGAGI (reference sequence). Deletions cut 0 bases from V and 0 bases from J, with 19 bases between. CDR3 sequence (DNA): TGTGCCAGCAGTTACTCCTTAGAGGGACGGAGACCCAGCACAGATACGCAGTATTTT. Its protein product is CASSYSLEGRRPSTDTQYF.

This clonotype was recorded a few times. This sequence joins TRBV7-2 and TRBJ2-2; D unresolved. V was clipped by 3 bases and J by 1 base, with 6 bases between them. The CDR3 length is 14 residues. CDR1 is SGHTA and CDR2 is FQGNSA in the germline V gene. The CDR3 DNA is TGTGCCAGCAGCTTCTCATGGAACACCGGGGAGCTGTTTTTT. It yields the protein CASSFSWNTGELFF.

The chain recombines TRBV27 with TRBJ2-1, with TRBD2 identical over 9 bases. Germline CDR1 is MNHEY and CDR2 is SMNVEV (reference sequence). The CDR3 runs 15 residues. With 2 bases clipped from V and 6 bases from J, the junction kept 5 bases outside the gene matches. The CDR3 here is CASSLGTSLPNEQFF. In DNA, the CDR3 is TGTGCCAGCAGTTTAGGGACTAGCCTTCCCAATGAGCAGTTCTTC.

V gene TRBV2 combines with J gene TRBJ2-3; D gene ambiguous. Trimming took off 1 base at V and 4 bases at J, with 9 bases between the two ends. This CDR3 has 14 residues. CDR1 and CDR2 (germline): SNHLY, FYNNEI. CDR3 DNA sequence: TGTGCCAGCAGTGAAGGAGTTCTCGCAGATACGCAGTATTTT. Its protein is CASSEGVLADTQYF.

CDR3 sequence reads: CATSAPSGVDNEQFF. CDR3 sequence (DNA): TGTGCCACCAGTGCTCCTAGCGGCGTAGACAATGAGCAGTTCTTC. The rearrangement joins TRBV24-1 to TRBJ2-1, with 7 bases aligning to TRBD2. V shed 5 bases and J 5 bases; nucleotides not matched to a gene: 8. CDR3 length: 15 amino acids. Germline values: CDR1 KGHDR, CDR2 SFDVKD.

This clonotype came up a few times. The chain joins TRBV11-2 to TRBJ2-7; TRBD2 matches at 9 bases. The CDR3 is 13 residues long. Germline values: CDR1 SGHAT, CDR2 FQNNGV. V was clipped by 2 bases and J by 7 bases; unmatched bases: 3. CDR3 bases: TGTGCCAGCAGCTTACTAGCGGGAAAAGAGCAGTACTTC. The encoded protein is CASSLLAGKEQYF.

There are many counts of this clonotype. The J gene is TRBJ1-3, the V gene TRBV5-1, with 7 bases aligning to TRBD1. CDR1 is SGHRS and CDR2 is YFSETQ in the germline V gene. With V trimmed by 4 bases and J by 0 bases, 4 bases remained unmatched. The CDR3 has 15 amino acids. CDR3 residues: CASSHGTASGNTIYF. CDR3 sequence (DNA): TGCGCCAGCAGCCACGGGACAGCCTCTGGAAACACCATATATTTT.

The chain recombines TRBV7-9 with TRBJ2-1, with D maybe TRBD1 (6 bases). CDR1 is SEHNR and CDR2 is FQNEAQ in the germline V gene (reference sequence). V shed 8 bases and J shed 4 bases, with 18 bases lying between them. There are 15 residues in the CDR3. CDR3 nucleotide sequence: TGTGCCAGCCGACGGTCAGGGGCAAAGTACAATGAGCAGTTCTTC. This codes for CASRRSGAKYNEQFF.

J is TRBJ1-1 and V is TRBV4-2; no firm D call. The CDR3 covers 14 residues. The germline CDR1 and CDR2 sequences are LGHNA and YNFKEQ. Trimming removed 4 bases from V and 0 bases from J, with 9 bases in between. CDR3 sequence: CASSREGMNTEAFF. DNA for the CDR3: TGTGCCAGCAGCCGGGAGGGCATGAACACTGAAGCTTTCTTT.

The chain carries TRBV6-2 or TRBV6-3 and TRBJ2-2; D is possibly TRBD1 (6 bases). The CDR3 has 16 amino acids. Trimming took off 5 bases at V and 0 bases at J, with 13 bases between the two ends. Germline lookup yields CDR1 MNHEY and CDR2 SVGEGT. In DNA form, the CDR3 reads TGTGCCAGCAGTAGGACAGTATTCGCGAACACCGGGGAGCTGTTTTTT. It encodes CASSRTVFANTGELFF.

This clonotype was seen more than once but under ten times. The rearrangement joins TRBV6-1 to TRBJ1-4, with 9 bases matching TRBD1. V was pared by 6 bases and J by 8 bases, with 7 bases of the junction left unmatched. Germline CDR1 is MNHNS and CDR2 is SASEGT. CDR3 length: 14 residues. In DNA form, the CDR3 reads TGTGCCAGCAGACCTACAGGGGGCAGGGAAAAACTGTTTTTT. Its translation is CASRPTGGREKLFF.

This clonotype has ten or more counts. The V and J genes are TRBV4-2 and TRBJ1-2; D may be TRBD1 (5 bases). The germline V gene encodes CDR1 LGHNA and CDR2 YNFKEQ. This CDR3 has 14 amino acids. With 4 bases removed from V and 5 bases from J, the gap between germline ends came to 14 bases. CDR3 sequence reads: CASSPSGTMYGYTF. CDR3 DNA sequence: TGTGCCAGCAGCCCATCCGGGACGATGTATGGCTACACCTTC.

This clonotype was detected a few times. This chain joins TRBV18 and TRBJ2-7; D not certain. This CDR3 is built from 13 residues. CDR1 is KGHSH and CDR2 is LQKENI in the germline V gene. V was cut by 2 bases and J by 3 bases, with 8 bases left in between. This CDR3 is CASSPDLYYEQYF. The CDR3 bases are TGTGCCAGCTCACCAGACTTGTACTACGAGCAGTACTTC.

This clonotype was seen repeatedly, ten times or more. The chain uses TRBV7-2 and TRBJ2-2, with TRBD1 matching over 7 bases. CDR1 is SGHTA, CDR2 FQGNSA, per germline. This CDR3 is built from 15 residues. Trimming removed 5 bases from V and 4 bases from J; junction bases left unmatched: 7. This chain's CDR3 is CASSSAGGSTGELFF. CDR3 bases: TGTGCCAGCAGCAGCGCAGGGGGAAGCACCGGGGAGCTGTTTTTT.

This clonotype was observed at least ten times. This chain uses TRBV27 with TRBJ2-1; tentatively, D is TRBD2 (7 bases). The V and J ends lost 3 bases and 6 bases respectively, with 15 bases between them. The CDR3 extends over 15 amino acids. The V gene's germline CDR1 is MNHEY and CDR2 SMNVEV (reference sequence). CDR3 in amino acids: CASSFHRGGGNEQFF. The CDR3 nucleotides read TGTGCCAGCAGTTTCCACCGAGGGGGGGGCAATGAGCAGTTCTTC.

The chain has TRBV18 and TRBJ1-1, with D possibly being TRBD1 (6 bases). V lost 2 bases and J lost 1, with 11 bases in between. Per the germline V gene, CDR1 is KGHSH and CDR2 is LQKENI. This CDR3 spans 15 amino acids. The CDR3 reads CASSPLVRGNTEAFF. For the CDR3, the DNA is TGTGCCAGCTCACCATTGGTCAGGGGGAACACTGAAGCTTTCTTT.